In its sample, the clone carrying this TCR beta chain was seen a few times. The entry originates in a study of CD8+ T cells in alopecia areata. In each case, RNA was isolated and then reverse transcribed into cDNA as the sequencing template. Data came from immunoSEQ multiplex PCR; TCRdb stores just in-frame clones and leaves some out. This table has around 150,000 clones, less than 80% appearing once. Treatment defined: oral pan-JAK inhibitor, 5-10 mg twice daily. Sampling of alopecia areata patients yielded lesional scalp punch biopsies as well as peripheral blood. This CDR3 spans 13 amino acids. V dropped 7 bases and J dropped 1 base, with 13 bases sitting between them. Germline assignment: CDR1 SQVTM and CDR2 ANQGSEA.

The chain couples TRBV29-1 to TRBJ1-1; TRBD1 is a possible D gene (5 bases). This TCR came from a human donor with alopecia areata. Specimen: CD4+ T cells sorted from blood, collected at week 24, from a patient treated with tofacitinib. CDR3 loop: CSAGGSANTEAFF. The CDR3 DNA follows: TGCAGCGCCGGGGGTTCGGCGAACACTGAAGCTTTCTTT.